This T cell receptor beta chain originates from a study of cytomegalovirus exposure and HLA in healthy donors. The PCR employed 60 Vbeta primers together with 13 Jbeta primers. Clones were sequenced by immunoSEQ multiplex PCR, and TCRdb holds only the in-frame ones, with some missing. This sample has roughly 180,000 clones, with 82% found just once. The CDR3 length is 15 residues. Per the germline V gene, CDR1 is SGHRS and CDR2 is YFSETQ. V lost 3 bases and J 2 bases, leaving 14 bases between the germline ends. As concerns this clone: Antigen unknown.

Points from the study as a whole: In vitro testing confirmed a few CMV-associated chains as specific for CMV antigens.

This sequence joins TRBV5-1 and TRBJ1-1, with a weak D call TRBD1 (6 bases). This sequence was found in a man aged 40-50 years in good health and CMV-seronegative. Material for sequencing was PBMCs. The CDR3 region has the DNA TGCGCCAGCAGCTCCTACAGGGCCTCCAACACTGAAGCTTTCTTT. Its protein is CASSSYRASNTEAFF.